The next 31 T cell receptor beta chains were all read from a single sample in a study of blood T cells in healthy people across ages. Sample-barcoded 5' priming and a J-beta primer mix drove a second PCR of roughly 7 to 11 cycles. MiXCR, run by TCRdb on the 5' RACE reads, gives a single entry per CDR3 protein. Of almost 800,000 distinct CDR3 sequences listed, 58% were seen once; the top ten hold about 20%. Sample: blood. The receptors here all came from a man under 40 in good health.

This clonotype was counted a few times. CDR3 sequence (DNA): TGCAGTGCTAGTTCAGCGGGGGGGCAAGAGACCCAGTACTTC. This sequence encodes CSASSAGGQETQYF. The genes are TRBV20-1 and TRBJ2-5; 10 positions match TRBD2. The CDR3 contains 14 residues. Germline V gene lookup returns CDR1 DFQATT and CDR2 SNEGSKA (reference sequence). V lost 3 bases, J lost 2 bases, and 3 bases stayed unmatched.

The chain carries TRBV6-1 and TRBJ2-7; TRBD1 matches 8 bases. V dropped 5 bases and J dropped 6; count of bases not matched to a gene: 12. The CDR3 extends over 15 amino acids. Per the germline V gene, CDR1 is MNHNS and CDR2 is SASEGT. CDR3 in amino acids: CASSMSRQGNGEQYF. CDR3 coding DNA: TGTGCCAGCAGTATGAGCAGACAGGGGAACGGCGAGCAGTACTTC.

This chain joins TRBV7-8 and TRBJ2-5; TRBD1 is a possible D gene (5 bases). Trimming cost V 0 bases and J 4 bases, with 12 bases left between them. This CDR3 is 15 amino acids long. Germline CDR1 is SGHVS and CDR2 is FQNEAQ. CDR3 amino acids: CASSLANVQGETQYF. CDR3 nucleotides: TGTGCCAGCAGCTTAGCAAATGTCCAGGGAGAGACCCAGTACTTC.

V is TRBV6-1 and J is TRBJ1-2; weak D call: TRBD1 (5 bases). The CDR3 contains 15 residues. The V gene's germline CDR1 is MNHNS and CDR2 SASEGT. V was trimmed by 0 bases and J by 8 bases, leaving 16 bases between them. The CDR3 protein is CASSEAQGSPRGYTF. Here the CDR3 DNA reads TGTGCCAGCAGTGAAGCGCAGGGCAGCCCTAGGGGCTACACCTTC.

J is TRBJ1-1 and V is TRBV20-1, with a tentative D call TRBD1 (5 bases). Germline-derived CDR1 and CDR2 are DFQATT and SNEGSKA (reference sequence). The CDR3 has 13 residues. V lost 4 bases and J 0 bases, leaving 9 bases between the germline ends. CDR3 loop: CSAIEQVNTEAFF. The DNA of the CDR3 is TGCAGTGCTATAGAACAGGTGAACACTGAAGCTTTCTTT.

The chain employs TRBV28 and TRBJ1-6; D is uncertain. Deletions cut 4 bases from V and 3 bases from J, with 22 bases between. The CDR3 consists of 19 residues. Germline values: CDR1 MDHEN, CDR2 SYDVKM. CDR3 amino acids: CASSSPVIGVFFYNSPLHF. In DNA form, the CDR3 reads TGTGCCAGCAGTTCCCCTGTTATCGGTGTCTTCTTCTATAATTCACCCCTCCACTTT.

About this clonotype itself: This may be a read error: a much more frequent sequence differs by one nucleotide. The V gene is TRBV20-1, the J gene TRBJ1-2; TRBD1 agrees at 9 bases. Germline trimming cut 5 bases from V and 6 bases from J; bases unmatched to any gene: 10. Germline V gene lookup returns CDR1 DFQATT and CDR2 SNEGSKA (reference sequence). CDR3 length: 14 amino acids. DNA of the CDR3: TGCAGTGCTGTAGGGCGGGACAGGGTTAATGGCTACACCTTC. This sequence encodes CSAVGRDRVNGYTF.

This clonotype was recorded a few times. The chain recombines TRBV29-1 with TRBJ2-1, with 9 bases matching TRBD2. The germline CDR1 and CDR2 sequences are SQVTM and ANQGSEA. CDR3 length equals 16 residues. Trimming at V came to 3 bases and at J to 3 bases, leaving 9 bases not matched to a gene. DNA of the CDR3: TGCAGCGTTGACTGGACTAGCGAGAAATACTACAATGAGCAGTTCTTC. As protein: CSVDWTSEKYYNEQFF.

The gene calls are TRBV11-3 and TRBJ2-7; the D gene could be TRBD1 or TRBD2 (5 bases each). Trimming stripped 5 bases from V and 2 bases from J, with 19 bases between. Germline V lookup: CDR1 SGHNT, CDR2 YENEEA. The CDR3 spans 16 residues. In DNA form, the CDR3 reads TGTGCCAGCAGCGAGAAACCTCGATGGGGGACCTACGAGCAGTACTTC. Protein: CASSEKPRWGTYEQYF.

The V and J genes are TRBV12-3 or TRBV12-4 and TRBJ2-7; D is uncertain. The CDR3 is 13 residues long. V was cut by 6 bases and J by 2 bases, with 11 bases left in between. The CDR3 region has the DNA TGTGCCAGCAGAATGGTCAGAGCCTACGAGCAGTACTTC. Protein: CASRMVRAYEQYF.

This clonotype was recorded a few times. This chain links TRBV7-2 with TRBJ1-5; D is ambiguous. Deletions cut 1 base from V and 3 bases from J, with 7 bases between. Germline values: CDR1 SGHTA, CDR2 FQGNSA. The CDR3 contains 14 residues. CDR3 sequence (DNA): TGTGCCAGCAGCTTAGACAGCGCCAATCAGCCCCAGCATTTT. The encoded protein is CASSLDSANQPQHF.

The gene calls are TRBV20-1 and TRBJ2-1; D is possibly TRBD1 or TRBD2 (5 bases each). Trimming left V 3 bases short and J 9 bases short, with 15 bases between. Germline CDR1 is DFQATT and CDR2 is SNEGSKA (reference sequence). The CDR3 runs 13 residues. CDR3: CSARRTWDGEQFF. For the CDR3, the DNA is TGCAGTGCTAGGCGGACTTGGGACGGTGAGCAGTTCTTC.

The chain couples TRBV2 to TRBJ1-2; 8 bases align to TRBD1. The CDR3 spans 15 residues. J gave up 3 bases and V 6 bases, and 9 bases lay outside the gene matches. Germline V gene data show CDR1 as SNHLY and CDR2 as FYNNEI. CDR3 region: CASRGQGSMDYGYTF. Here the CDR3 DNA reads TGTGCCAGCAGAGGACAGGGATCGATGGACTATGGCTACACCTTC.

The chain recombines TRBV7-2 with TRBJ2-5; D is perhaps TRBD1 (6 bases). Germline assignment: CDR1 SGHTA and CDR2 FQGNSA. Trimming pared 3 bases from V and 1 base from J, leaving 12 bases between. There are 15 residues in the CDR3. The CDR3 nucleotides are TGTGCCAGCAGCTTGTTGACAGGCCCCCAAGAGACCCAGTACTTC. Protein product: CASSLLTGPQETQYF. The whole variable domain, filled in from reference TRBV7-2 and TRBJ2-5, reads GAGVSQSPSNKVTEKGKDVELRCDPISGHTALYWYRQSLGQGLEFLIYFQGNSAPDKSGLPSDRFSAERTGGSVSTLTIQRTQQEDSAVYLCASSLLTGPQETQYFGPGTRLLVL.

The chain combines TRBV12-3 or TRBV12-4 with TRBJ2-4; a possible D gene is TRBD1 (6 bases). Matching the DNA end better, TRBJ2-7 makes the J call doubtful. This CDR3 spans 13 amino acids. The CDR3 here is CASSLNLGGEQYF. The CDR3 DNA sequence: TGTGCCAGCAGTTTAAATTTAGGGGGCGAGCAGTACTTC.

This clonotype appeared once. Just one base apart from a much larger clone, this may be a read error. V gene TRBV4-3 combines with J gene TRBJ1-2; D might be TRBD1 (5 bases). V was pared by 0 bases and J by 7 bases, with 12 bases between. The CDR3 runs 14 residues. CDR1 and CDR2 (germline): LGHNA, YSLEER. CDR3 protein: CASSQDLGGSGYTF. For the CDR3, the DNA is TGCGCCAGCAGCCAAGATCTTGGGGGGAGTGGCTACACCTTC.

V gene TRBV28 combines with J gene TRBJ2-5; tentatively, D is TRBD1 or TRBD2 (5 bases each). The tail of the sequence fits TRBJ2-7 better, so the J call may be wrong. CDR1 and CDR2 (germline): MDHEN, SYDVKM. The CDR3 runs to 15 residues. Here the CDR3 DNA reads TGTGCCAGCAGCTCTGAGGGATTGGGGGAATACGAGCAGTACTTC. It specifies CASSSEGLGEYEQYF.

This clonotype was observed a single time. The chain has TRBV7-2 and TRBJ2-7; no firm D call. Deletions cut 10 bases from V and 6 bases from J, with 16 bases between. This CDR3 has 12 amino acids. CDR1 and CDR2 from the germline V gene are SGHTA and FQGNSA. CDR3 in DNA: TGTGCCATCACCTCCCCTCTGGGCGAGCAGTACTTC. Encoded protein: CAITSPLGEQYF.

In its sample, this clonotype was seen a few times. The rearrangement links TRBV27 to TRBJ2-3; the match to TRBD2 covers 9 bases. CDR3 length: 14 amino acids. Per the germline V gene, CDR1 is MNHEY and CDR2 is SMNVEV (reference sequence). V lost 4 bases, J lost 4 bases, and 3 bases stayed unmatched. Here the CDR3 reads CASSSTSGADTQYF. The DNA for the CDR3 is TGTGCCAGCAGTTCGACTAGCGGAGCAGATACGCAGTATTTT.

The chain combines TRBV6-5 with TRBJ2-5; D is unclear. The V end lost 4 bases, the J end lost 5 bases, and 17 bases lay between the germline ends. Germline V CDR1 and CDR2: MNHEY, SVGAGI. The CDR3 extends over 15 amino acids. The CDR3, as DNA: TGTGCCAGCAGTTTCGAAACCGATCCTGGGGAGACCCAGTACTTC. It translates to CASSFETDPGETQYF.

The genes are TRBV9 and TRBJ2-1; 11 positions match TRBD2. J lost 7 bases, V lost 4 bases, and 7 bases had no gene match. CDR3 length: 15 amino acids. CDR1 is SGDLS, CDR2 YYNGEE, per germline. CDR3 nucleotide sequence: TGTGCCAGCAGCAAAACTAGCGGGGGATGGAATGAGCAGTTCTTC. Translation gives CASSKTSGGWNEQFF.

The chain uses TRBV19 and TRBJ1-2, with D maybe TRBD1 (6 bases). The CDR3 spans 15 residues. Between the trimmed V and J ends, which lost 5 bases and 4 bases, there was a span of 17 bases. Per the germline V gene, CDR1 is LNHDA and CDR2 is SQIVND (reference sequence). The CDR3 spells CASSSTGKGLYGYTF. As DNA, the CDR3 is TGTGCCAGTAGTTCTACAGGGAAGGGCCTCTATGGCTACACCTTC.

The chain has TRBV6-5 and TRBJ2-3; 13 nucleotides match TRBD2. The CDR3 loop spans 18 amino acids. The J segment lost 2 bases and the V segment lost 5 bases, leaving 10 bases of the junction unmatched. The germline CDR1 and CDR2 sequences are MNHEY and SVGAGI. The CDR3 coding sequence is TGTGCCAGCAGTCACCCAGGGACTAGCGGGATATACACAGATACGCAGTATTTT. Residues: CASSHPGTSGIYTDTQYF.

The rearrangement uses TRBV7-2 and TRBJ2-1; D is tentatively TRBD1 or TRBD2 (5 bases each). V lost 1 base and J 7 bases, leaving 17 bases between the germline ends. This CDR3 region has 16 residues. Germline CDR1 and CDR2: SGHTA and FQGNSA. The CDR3 spells CASSLGWGKDRNEQFF. The CDR3 DNA sequence: TGTGCCAGCAGCTTAGGTTGGGGGAAGGATCGAAATGAGCAGTTCTTC.

The J gene is TRBJ1-1, the V gene TRBV7-2, with a tentative D call TRBD1 (5 bases). Germline CDR1 and CDR2: SGHTA and FQGNSA. Trimming removed 1 base at V and 3 bases at J, with 15 bases between. This CDR3 spans 16 amino acids. The CDR3 is CASSLGGAATYTEAFF. The CDR3 region has the DNA TGTGCCAGCAGCTTAGGGGGCGCGGCGACCTACACTGAAGCTTTCTTT.

The chain employs TRBV6-4 and TRBJ1-2; perhaps TRBD1 as D (5 bases). The CDR3 has 13 residues. Trimming cost V 4 bases and J 5 bases, with 11 bases left between them. Germline-derived CDR1 and CDR2 are MRHNA and SNTAGT. This chain's CDR3 is CASSGDRRYGYTF. CDR3 DNA sequence: TGTGCCAGCAGTGGCGACAGACGGTATGGCTACACCTTC.

For this clonotype: One end of the junction fails to match germline, which may point to a read error. The rearrangement links TRBV6-5 to TRBJ1-1, with 8 positions matching TRBD1. The CDR3 runs 14 residues. Germline values: CDR1 MNHEY, CDR2 SVGAGI. The CDR3 DNA reads TGTGCCAGCAGGACAGGGGTTCTGGACACTGGAGCTTTCTTT. Its protein is CASRTGVLDTGAFF.

The chain carries TRBV7-9 and TRBJ2-7; 7 bases line up with TRBD1. J lost 7 bases, V lost 2 bases, and 14 bases had no gene match. In germline, CDR1 is SEHNR, CDR2 FQNEAQ (reference sequence). The CDR3 contains 16 residues. Here the CDR3 reads CASSLSQGVYYNEQYF. The CDR3 DNA reads as TGTGCCAGCAGCTTATCCCAGGGGGTATACTACAATGAGCAGTACTTC.

The DNA of the CDR3 is TGCGCCAGCAGCCCGGGGGGGGGCGGCAATGAGCAGTTCTTC. It encodes CASSPGGGGNEQFF. The J gene is TRBJ2-1, the V gene TRBV5-1; 8 positions match TRBD2. The CDR3 runs 14 residues. Germline assignment: CDR1 SGHRS and CDR2 YFSETQ. The ends lost 4 bases at V and 6 bases at J; junction bases unmatched: 6.

This clonotype was seen many times. The V and J genes are TRBV30 and TRBJ1-5, with TRBD1 matching over 8 bases. This CDR3 comprises 15 residues. The J segment lost 1 base and the V segment lost 8 bases, leaving 10 bases of the junction unmatched. CDR1 is GTSNPN, CDR2 SVGIG, per germline (reference sequence). The CDR3 protein is CAAGQGGKSNQPQHF. The CDR3 bases are TGTGCCGCCGGACAGGGAGGGAAAAGCAATCAGCCCCAGCATTTT.

The chain joins TRBV28 to TRBJ2-7, with 11 nucleotides matching TRBD1. The J call may be incorrect, as the DNA end agrees better with TRBJ2-5. In germline, CDR1 is MDHEN, CDR2 SYDVKM. The CDR3 has 14 residues. CDR3 protein: CASSGQGASKTQYF. As DNA, the CDR3 is TGTGCCAGCAGTGGACAGGGGGCCAGCAAGACCCAGTACTTC.